This is a list of T cell receptor beta chains from one sample in a study of naive and memory T cell subsets. TCRdb itself ran the UMI-ligation and nested PCR reads through MiXCR, one entry per CDR3 protein. In the table there are more than 95,000 distinct CDR3 sequences, 13% to 15% of which are singletons. Sequencing was carried out using naive CD8+ T cells from blood. These receptors were obtained from a human donor in good health. Both conserved end residues are part of each CDR3. The order of the fields is J gene, CDR3 length, clone size, D gene, V gene, CDR3 protein, CDR3 DNA. A D gene is named only where the DNA matches it firmly. Expanded clones get a size class; other rows say once, few or many, or leave the size out.

TRBJ1-1,15,many,-,TRBV11-3,CASSLEQGPTFEAFF,TGTGCCAGCAGCTTAGAGCAGGGCCCTACTTTTGAAGCTTTCTTT
TRBJ1-1,15,-,TRBD1,TRBV12-3/TRBV12-4,CASSLGGQEFTEAFF,TGTGCCAGCAGTTTAGGGGGACAGGAATTCACTGAAGCTTTCTTT
TRBJ2-7,14,-,-,TRBV7-9,CASSLGTTVYEQYF,TGTGCCAGCAGCTTAGGAACTACCGTGTACGAGCAGTACTTC
TRBJ2-1,15,-,-,TRBV13,CASTLGAPPYNEQFF,TGTGCCAGCACTCTAGGGGCTCCCCCCTACAATGAGCAGTTCTTC
TRBJ2-3,17,few,TRBD2,TRBV4-2,CASRRLLSGGRSDTQYF,TGTGCCAGCAGACGCCTCCTTAGCGGGGGGAGGTCAGATACGCAGTATTTT
TRBJ1-6,12,-,-,TRBV14,CASSQGYSPLHF,TGTGCCAGCAGCCAAGGGTATTCACCCCTCCACTTT
TRBJ2-3,14,few,TRBD2,TRBV5-6,CASSLGSSGWTQYF,TGTGCCAGCAGCCTGGGATCTAGCGGGTGGACGCAGTATTTT
TRBJ2-2,13,-,-,TRBV7-9,CASSSDNTGELFF,TGTGCCAGCAGCTCCGACAACACCGGGGAGCTGTTTTTT
TRBJ1-2,12,-,-,TRBV6-5,CASSNGGYGYTF,TGTGCCAGCAGTAACGGTGGCTATGGCTACACCTTC
TRBJ2-5,17,many,TRBD1,TRBV27,CASSWAAGTALQETQYF,TGTGCCAGCAGTTGGGCCGCCGGGACAGCCTTACAAGAGACCCAGTACTTC
TRBJ1-2,19,-,TRBD1,TRBV7-9,CASSLILPFSGDSNYGYTF,TGTGCCAGCAGCTTAATTCTTCCCTTTAGTGGGGACAGCAACTATGGCTACACCTTC
TRBJ2-7,11,-,-,TRBV7-9,CASSPGGGPEF,TGTGCCAGCAGCCCAGGCGGGGGCCCAGAATTC
TRBJ2-5,16,-,TRBD1,TRBV6-5,CASSSSRTGSQETQYF,TGTGCCAGCAGCTCCAGTCGGACAGGCTCCCAAGAGACCCAGTACTTC
TRBJ2-1,14,few,TRBD2,TRBV7-9,CASSLGLGQDEQFF,TGTGCCAGCAGCCTAGGACTAGGACAAGATGAGCAGTTCTTC
TRBJ1-4,15,-,TRBD1,TRBV27,CASSAWGQGGEKLFF,TGTGCCAGCAGTGCATGGGGACAGGGGGGTGAAAAACTGTTTTTT
TRBJ1-1,14,-,-,TRBV9,CASSAPPRHTEAFF,TGTGCCAGCAGTGCCCCACCGCGACACACTGAAGCTTTCTTT
TRBJ2-1,14,-,TRBD2,TRBV27,CASSFLAGGNEQFF,TGTGCCAGCAGTTTTCTAGCGGGGGGAAATGAGCAGTTCTTC
TRBJ2-1,16,-,-,TRBV12-3/TRBV12-4,CASSSMGPSSYNEQFF,TGTGCCAGCAGCTCAATGGGGCCGAGCTCCTACAATGAGCAGTTCTTC
TRBJ2-5,14,many,-,TRBV29-1,CSVPAPSYQETQYF,TGCAGCGTGCCCGCCCCATCGTACCAAGAGACCCAGTACTTC
TRBJ2-1,15,many,-,TRBV4-3,CASSQEVVSYNEQFF,TGCGCCAGCAGCCAAGAGGTTGTCTCCTACAATGAGCAGTTCTTC
TRBJ2-1,14,many,-,TRBV27,CASSAHSSYNEQFF,TGTGCCAGCAGCGCCCATAGCTCCTACAATGAGCAGTTCTTC
TRBJ2-1,15,few,TRBD1,TRBV15,CATISGTGNYNEQFF,TGTGCCACCATCTCCGGGACAGGGAACTACAATGAGCAGTTCTTC
TRBJ2-1,13,few,-,TRBV3-1,CASSRPPLPEQFF,TGTGCCAGCAGCCGCCCCCCCCTTCCTGAGCAGTTCTTC
TRBJ2-7,10,-,-,TRBV29-1,CSVYRDEQYF,TGCAGCGTCTACAGGGACGAGCAGTACTTC
TRBJ2-3,16,many,-,TRBV5-5,CASSLDWGTASNTQYF,TGTGCCAGCAGCTTGGATTGGGGCACAGCCTCAAATACGCAGTATTTT
TRBJ2-1,14,-,TRBD2,TRBV12-3/TRBV12-4,CASSGTTRYNEQFF,TGTGCCAGCAGTGGGACTACGCGGTACAATGAGCAGTTCTTC
TRBJ2-1,12,many,-,TRBV29-1,CSVEEGDNEQFF,TGCAGCGTTGAAGAGGGGGACAATGAGCAGTTCTTC
TRBJ1-1,17,few,TRBD1,TRBV5-1,CASSLGQGGFKDTEAFF,TGCGCCAGCAGCTTGGGACAGGGGGGATTCAAGGACACTGAAGCTTTCTTT
TRBJ2-5,13,-,-,TRBV4-3,CASSQVEVGTQYF,TGCGCCAGCAGCCAAGTGGAGGTGGGAACCCAGTACTTC
TRBJ2-1,16,few,-,TRBV9,CASSVAAAPAYNEQFF,TGTGCCAGCAGCGTAGCAGCCGCCCCTGCCTACAATGAGCAGTTCTTC
TRBJ1-4,18,-,TRBD1,TRBV11-1,CASSRGQAQNGPSEKLFF,TGTGCCAGCAGCCGCGGACAGGCCCAAAACGGTCCGTCCGAAAAACTGTTTTTT
TRBJ1-5,12,few,-,TRBV12-3/TRBV12-4,CASSLIRQPQHF,TGTGCCAGCAGTTTGATCCGCCAGCCCCAGCATTTT
TRBJ2-1,15,-,TRBD1,TRBV12-3/TRBV12-4,CASSSPGTGENEQFF,TGTGCCAGCAGCTCCCCCGGGACAGGGGAAAATGAGCAGTTCTTC
TRBJ2-3,16,few,-,TRBV6-5,CASSTRGRVAWDTQYF,TGTGCCAGCAGTACTAGAGGACGGGTCGCCTGGGATACGCAGTATTTT
TRBJ1-5,15,-,-,TRBV7-8,CASSLGGGFNQPQHF,TGTGCCAGCAGCTTAGGGGGCGGGTTCAATCAGCCCCAGCATTTT
TRBJ2-2,15,few,TRBD2,TRBV7-8,CASSPTSGLTGELFF,TGTGCCAGCAGCCCAACTAGCGGACTCACCGGGGAGCTGTTTTTT
TRBJ2-7,16,-,-,TRBV12-3/TRBV12-4,CASSSSSVQDSYEQYF,TGTGCCAGCAGTTCTTCATCGGTCCAAGACTCCTACGAGCAGTACTTC
TRBJ2-5,17,-,TRBD1,TRBV7-9,CASSFSRQGAIWETQYF,TGTGCCAGCAGCTTCAGCCGACAGGGGGCTATCTGGGAGACCCAGTACTTC
TRBJ2-3,18,many,-,TRBV4-2,CASSTSSEGLSHTDTQYF,TGTGCCAGCAGCACGTCTTCGGAGGGCCTGTCCCACACAGATACGCAGTATTTT
TRBJ2-2,15,-,TRBD1,TRBV23-1,CASSLGNRGTGELFF,TGCGCCAGCAGTCTGGGAAACAGGGGGACCGGGGAGCTGTTTTTT
TRBJ1-4,13,-,TRBD1,TRBV29-1,CSALQGMNEKLFF,TGCAGCGCCCTACAGGGGATGAATGAAAAACTGTTTTTT
TRBJ1-1,12,few,-,TRBV6-5,CATHRVPTEAFF,TGTGCCACTCACCGGGTCCCCACTGAAGCTTTCTTT
TRBJ1-1,14,many,TRBD1,TRBV11-2,CASSYRQGGSEAFF,TGTGCCAGCAGCTATCGACAGGGGGGCTCTGAAGCTTTCTTT
TRBJ1-1,18,few,-,TRBV7-9,CASSLRQGPPGANTEAFF,TGTGCCAGCAGCTTAAGGCAGGGACCCCCCGGAGCGAACACTGAAGCTTTCTTT
TRBJ1-5,14,-,-,TRBV20-1,CSAPPLNRVVPQHF,TGCAGTGCTCCGCCCCTTAATAGGGTAGTTCCCCAGCATTTT
TRBJ2-7,13,few,-,TRBV20-1,CSARTPSTYEQYF,TGCAGTGCTAGAACCCCCAGCACCTACGAGCAGTACTTC
TRBJ2-2,15,-,-,TRBV7-9,CASSERSSNTGELFF,TGTGCCAGCAGCGAGCGGAGTTCAAACACCGGGGAGCTGTTTTTT
TRBJ2-5,14,few,TRBD1,TRBV2,CASQDRQLQETQYF,TGTGCCAGCCAGGACAGGCAGTTGCAGGAGACCCAGTACTTC
TRBJ2-5,12,few,TRBD2,TRBV12-3/TRBV12-4,CASSRGGETQYF,TGTGCCAGCAGTCGGGGGGGAGAGACCCAGTACTTC
TRBJ1-1,13,many,-,TRBV7-3,CASSIGTETEAFF,TGTGCCAGCAGTATTGGGACGGAAACTGAAGCTTTCTTT